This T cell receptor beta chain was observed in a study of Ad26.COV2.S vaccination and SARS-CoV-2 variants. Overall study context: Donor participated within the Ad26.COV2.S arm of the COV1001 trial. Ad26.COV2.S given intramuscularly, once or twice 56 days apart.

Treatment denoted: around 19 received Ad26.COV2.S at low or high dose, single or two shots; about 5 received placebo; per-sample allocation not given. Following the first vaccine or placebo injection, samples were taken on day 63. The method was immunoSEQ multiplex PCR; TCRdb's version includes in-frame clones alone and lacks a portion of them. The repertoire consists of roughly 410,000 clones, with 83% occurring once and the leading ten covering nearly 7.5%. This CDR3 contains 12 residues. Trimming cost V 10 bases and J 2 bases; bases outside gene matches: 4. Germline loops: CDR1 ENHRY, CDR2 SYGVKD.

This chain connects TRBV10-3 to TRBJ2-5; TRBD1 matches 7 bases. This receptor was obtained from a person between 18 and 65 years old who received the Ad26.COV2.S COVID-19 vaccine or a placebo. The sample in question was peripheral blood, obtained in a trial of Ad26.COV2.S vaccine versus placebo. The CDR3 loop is CATGTVQETQYF. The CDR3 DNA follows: TGTGCCACCGGGACAGTACAAGAGACCCAGTACTTC.